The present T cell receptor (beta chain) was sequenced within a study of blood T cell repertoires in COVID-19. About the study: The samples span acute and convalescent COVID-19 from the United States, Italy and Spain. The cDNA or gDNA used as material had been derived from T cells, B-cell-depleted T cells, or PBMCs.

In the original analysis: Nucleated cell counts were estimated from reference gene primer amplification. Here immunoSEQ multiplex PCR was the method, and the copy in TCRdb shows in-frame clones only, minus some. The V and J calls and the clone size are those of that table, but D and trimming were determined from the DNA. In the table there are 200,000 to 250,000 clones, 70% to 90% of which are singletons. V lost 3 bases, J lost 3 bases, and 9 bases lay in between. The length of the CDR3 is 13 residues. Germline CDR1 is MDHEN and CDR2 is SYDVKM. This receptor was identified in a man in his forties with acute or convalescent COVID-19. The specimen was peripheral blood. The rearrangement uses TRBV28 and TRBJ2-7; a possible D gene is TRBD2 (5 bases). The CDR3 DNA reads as TGTGCCAGCAGTTTGAGGGCAGGCTACGAGCAGTACTTC. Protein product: CASSLRAGYEQYF. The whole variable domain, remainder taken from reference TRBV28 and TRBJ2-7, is DVKVTQSSRYLVKRTGEKVFLECVQDMDHENMFWYRQDPGLGLRLIYFSYDVKMKEKGDIPEGYSVSREKKERFSLILESASTNQTSMYLCASSLRAGYEQYFGPGTRLTVT.